This T cell receptor beta chain was documented in a study of CD8+ T cells in alopecia areata. Study-wide results and limits: Besides other cells, scalp samples also yield sequences of resident alphabeta T cells from normal skin.

A panel of CD4, CD8alpha, NKG2D, NKG2ACE and other markers served to sort pooled cutaneous lymph node cells. CDR1 GKSSPN and CDR2 SITVG come from the germline V gene. V lost 5 bases, J lost 1 base, and 6 bases stayed unmatched. The CDR3 consists of 14 residues. Details on this clone: The target antigen is unknown. Gene names are mouse gene names. From the germline J gene comes the end of the CDR3, since the read stops 4 residues before it.

The authors extracted RNA and reverse transcribed it into cDNA as the sequencing template. Using immunoSEQ multiplex PCR, the repertoire was profiled, and TCRdb retains in-frame clones only, with some absent. Recorded here are about 300,000 clones, none singletons. The clonotype was recovered from a C3H/HeJ mouse with alopecia areata. The strain's MHC haplotype is H2-k. Sequencing used CD4+ T cells sorted from a lymph node. The chain carries TRBV31 and TRBJ2-3; 7 bases match TRBD1. The CDR3: CAWLQGRGAETLYF. The CDR3 DNA, read in part, is TGTGCCTGGTTACAGGGGAGGGGTGCAGAA.